A selection of T cell receptor beta chains follows, all from one sample in a study of molecular identifiers for immune sequencing clone quantification. TCRdb reprocessed the PCR reads with MiXCR, giving one entry per CDR3 protein. The table shows 6,000 to 9,500 distinct CDR3 sequences, with around a third occurring only once. The sample was naive CD8+ T cells from blood, with Jurkat cell RNA spiked in. The receptors shown here come from a human donor in good health. Some libraries in this study had Jurkat cell RNA spiked in. Both conserved end residues are part of each CDR3. A D gene is named only where the DNA matches it firmly. Rows may omit the clone size; those that give it use once, few, many or a size class.

D gene: -; V gene: TRBV7-9; clone size: -; J gene: TRBJ2-3; CDR3 protein: CASSLVRSYTQYF; CDR3 DNA: TGTGCCAGCAGCTTAGTACGCTCATATACGCAGTATTTT
D gene: -; V gene: TRBV12-3/TRBV12-4; clone size: medium-sized; J gene: TRBJ2-4; CDR3 protein: CASSFWDLAKNIQYF; CDR3 DNA: TGTGCCAGCAGTTTTTGGGACTTAGCCAAAAACATTCAGTACTTC
D gene: -; V gene: TRBV12-5; clone size: once; J gene: TRBJ2-3; CDR3 protein: CASGGGTDTQYF; CDR3 DNA: TGTGCTAGTGGAGGGGGCACAGATACGCAGTATTTT
D gene: TRBD2; V gene: TRBV20-1; clone size: medium-sized; J gene: TRBJ2-3; CDR3 protein: CSARLAGHVNTQYF; CDR3 DNA: TGCAGTGCTAGACTAGCGGGCCACGTAAATACGCAGTATTTT
D gene: -; V gene: TRBV25-1; clone size: -; J gene: TRBJ2-7; CDR3 protein: CASREYRDPASYEQYF; CDR3 DNA: TGTGCCAGCAGAGAATATCGGGACCCGGCCTCCTACGAGCAGTACTTC
D gene: TRBD1; V gene: TRBV6-5; clone size: -; J gene: TRBJ2-5; CDR3 protein: CASSSGDRGFWETQYF; CDR3 DNA: TGTGCCAGCAGTTCTGGGGACAGGGGTTTTTGGGAGACCCAGTACTTC
D gene: -; V gene: TRBV15; clone size: -; J gene: TRBJ2-1; CDR3 protein: CATSNRVGSDEQFF; CDR3 DNA: TGTGCCACCAGCAACAGGGTAGGGTCCGATGAGCAGTTCTTC
D gene: -; V gene: TRBV12-3/TRBV12-4; clone size: few; J gene: TRBJ1-1; CDR3 protein: CASSSLGTEAFF; CDR3 DNA: TGTGCCAGCAGCTCACTTGGGACTGAAGCTTTCTTT
D gene: -; V gene: TRBV29-1; clone size: medium-sized; J gene: TRBJ2-3; CDR3 protein: CSARTGTDTQYF; CDR3 DNA: TGCAGCGCCCGTACGGGCACAGATACGCAGTATTTT
D gene: TRBD2; V gene: TRBV28; clone size: -; J gene: TRBJ2-7; CDR3 protein: CASSLTSGSFEQYF; CDR3 DNA: TGTGCCAGCAGTTTGACTAGCGGTTCCTTCGAGCAGTACTTC
D gene: TRBD1; V gene: TRBV19; clone size: few; J gene: TRBJ1-5; CDR3 protein: CASSIPDRGSNQPQHF; CDR3 DNA: TGTGCCAGTAGTATCCCCGACAGGGGGTCTAATCAGCCCCAGCATTTT
D gene: -; V gene: TRBV4-1; clone size: -; J gene: TRBJ2-1; CDR3 protein: CASRSGWEQFF; CDR3 DNA: TGCGCCAGCAGGAGCGGCTGGGAGCAGTTCTTC
D gene: TRBD1; V gene: TRBV2; clone size: -; J gene: TRBJ2-4; CDR3 protein: CASSPDRGSDIQYF; CDR3 DNA: TGTGCCAGCAGTCCTGACAGGGGAAGCGACATTCAGTACTTC
D gene: -; V gene: TRBV14; clone size: -; J gene: TRBJ2-7; CDR3 protein: CASSPGSSYEQYF; CDR3 DNA: TGTGCCAGCAGCCCCGGGAGCTCCTACGAGCAGTACTTC
D gene: -; V gene: TRBV5-1; clone size: few; J gene: TRBJ2-7; CDR3 protein: CASSLEGSPEQYF; CDR3 DNA: TGCGCCAGCAGCTTGGAAGGCAGCCCCGAGCAGTACTTC
D gene: -; V gene: TRBV28; clone size: few; J gene: TRBJ2-3; CDR3 protein: CASSFNEEVGYTQYF; CDR3 DNA: TGTGCCAGCAGTTTTAACGAGGAGGTGGGGTATACGCAGTATTTT
D gene: -; V gene: TRBV7-9; clone size: medium-sized; J gene: TRBJ2-5; CDR3 protein: CASSLGPKTQYF; CDR3 DNA: TGTGCCAGCAGCTTAGGTCCGAAGACCCAGTACTTC
D gene: -; V gene: TRBV29-1; clone size: -; J gene: TRBJ2-1; CDR3 protein: CSVASDEQFF; CDR3 DNA: TGCAGCGTTGCGAGCGATGAGCAGTTCTTC
D gene: -; V gene: TRBV4-2; clone size: -; J gene: TRBJ2-3; CDR3 protein: CASSQDPMEGTFTDTQYF; CDR3 DNA: TGTGCCAGCAGCCAAGATCCTATGGAGGGGACGTTCACAGATACGCAGTATTTT
D gene: -; V gene: TRBV6-5; clone size: medium-sized; J gene: TRBJ1-1; CDR3 protein: CATSFEGADTEAFF; CDR3 DNA: TGTGCCACATCCTTCGAAGGGGCAGACACTGAAGCTTTCTTT
D gene: TRBD2; V gene: TRBV28; clone size: -; J gene: TRBJ2-7; CDR3 protein: CASSSGTSVYEQYF; CDR3 DNA: TGTGCCAGCAGTTCCGGGACTAGCGTCTACGAGCAGTACTTC
D gene: TRBD2; V gene: TRBV5-5; clone size: few; J gene: TRBJ2-1; CDR3 protein: CASSLGLAGEPEQFF; CDR3 DNA: TGTGCCAGCAGCCTGGGACTAGCGGGAGAACCTGAGCAGTTCTTC
D gene: TRBD2; V gene: TRBV7-6; clone size: -; J gene: TRBJ2-7; CDR3 protein: CASSISRTSGYEQYF; CDR3 DNA: TGTGCCAGCAGCATATCTAGGACTAGCGGCTACGAGCAGTACTTC
D gene: TRBD2; V gene: TRBV4-3; clone size: medium-sized; J gene: TRBJ2-7; CDR3 protein: CASSQRTSGSYEQYF; CDR3 DNA: TGCGCCAGCAGCCAGAGGACTAGCGGGAGCTACGAGCAGTACTTC
D gene: TRBD2; V gene: TRBV27; clone size: -; J gene: TRBJ2-7; CDR3 protein: CASSLGAGVGHEQYF; CDR3 DNA: TGTGCCAGCAGTTTAGGAGCGGGAGTAGGCCACGAGCAGTACTTC
D gene: -; V gene: TRBV20-1; clone size: -; J gene: TRBJ2-7; CDR3 protein: CSAKWAYEQYF; CDR3 DNA: TGCAGTGCTAAGTGGGCCTACGAGCAGTACTTC
D gene: -; V gene: TRBV6-5; clone size: few; J gene: TRBJ1-1; CDR3 protein: CATQGSTEAFF; CDR3 DNA: TGTGCCACCCAGGGATCCACTGAAGCTTTCTTT
D gene: TRBD1; V gene: TRBV5-3; clone size: -; J gene: TRBJ2-2; CDR3 protein: CASSFDRGQTLAGELFF; CDR3 DNA: TGTGCCAGCAGCTTCGACAGGGGGCAAACCCTGGCCGGGGAGCTGTTTTTT
D gene: -; V gene: TRBV9; clone size: medium-sized; J gene: TRBJ2-3; CDR3 protein: CASSVTGRTDTQYF; CDR3 DNA: TGTGCCAGCAGCGTTACCGGGCGCACAGATACGCAGTATTTT